This T cell receptor (beta chain) originates from a study of tumor-infiltrating lymphocytes in primary liver carcinoma. Study-wide background: The tumors, T1-T3 N0M0 lesions, were 4.2 to 10 cm across.

The germline gives CDR1 MNHEY, CDR2 SVGEGT. The CDR3 is made up of 14 amino acids. The ends were cut back, 4 bases at V and 4 bases at J, with 12 bases in the middle. From approximately 550 ng of total RNA, TCR beta-specific cDNA was reverse-transcribed using a constant-region primer. Three-round nested multiplex PCR performed with slightly modified ARM-PCR produced the TCR beta libraries. Rounds one and two of PCR, each of 10 to 11 cycles, were primed with TRBV1-TRBV30 forward primers and a C-beta reverse primer. One entry per CDR3 protein results from TCRdb running MiXCR on the multiplex PCR reads. This table has hundreds of thousands of distinct CDR3 sequences, 55% to 65% appearing once. Germline DNA was extracted alongside blood RNA, which was obtained from unsorted whole blood. Regarding this clonotype: Being one base from a much bigger clone, this may be a read error.

The sequence was obtained from a man aged 35 to 55 with primary liver carcinoma and hepatitis B virus infection. This chain joins TRBV6-2 or TRBV6-3 and TRBJ2-3; D call uncertain. The sample consisted of peripheral blood. The CDR3 loop is CASSSLTRADTQYF. The CDR3 DNA is TGTGCCAGCAGTTCTTTGACACGCGCAGATACGCAGTATTTT.